One sample yielded the 19 T cell receptor beta chains listed below, sequenced in a study of response to subunit inactivated influenza vaccine. A single record per CDR3 protein comes from TCRdb applying MiXCR to the RT-PCR reads. The data contain some 190,000 distinct CDR3 sequences, approximately 15% of them singletons. Sample: CD8+ T cells sorted from PBMCs, taken 5 days after vaccination. The receptors here all came from a man aged 50 to 60 who received an inactivated influenza vaccine.

V usage is TRBV29-1 and J usage is TRBJ2-5, with TRBD1 as a possible D gene (6 bases). V was shortened by 1 base and J by 0 bases, with 12 bases between the two germline ends. The germline CDR1 and CDR2 sequences are SQVTM and ANQGSEA. The CDR3 is made up of 15 amino acids. The CDR3 sequence is CSVEGGHVYQETQYF. The CDR3 DNA reads TGCAGCGTTGAAGGGGGACACGTGTACCAAGAGACCCAGTACTTC.

This clonotype was picked up a small number of times. This chain links TRBV6-2 or TRBV6-3 with TRBJ1-5; the D gene is possibly TRBD1 (6 bases). The CDR3 is 15 residues long. The germline gives CDR1 MNHEY, CDR2 SVGEGT. V lost 6 bases and J lost 2, with 14 bases in between. For the CDR3, the DNA is TGTGCCAGCAGCCCCAGGGGCCAGGGCAATCAGCCCCAGCATTTT. Its protein product is CASSPRGQGNQPQHF.

This chain uses TRBV20-1 with TRBJ1-2; 7 nucleotides line up with TRBD1. This CDR3 is 11 amino acids long. Looked up from germline, CDR1 is DFQATT and CDR2 is SNEGSKA (reference sequence). The V and J ends lost 6 bases and 8 bases, in that order; junction bases with no gene match: 6. This chain's CDR3 is CSAQGQSGYTF. CDR3 sequence (DNA): TGCAGTGCCCAGGGACAGAGCGGCTACACCTTC.

This clonotype was picked up a small number of times. The chain employs TRBV7-8 and TRBJ2-7; D might be TRBD1 or TRBD2, each matching 5 bases. This CDR3 contains 14 residues. Trimming removed 1 base at V and 10 bases at J, with 17 bases between. Germline V CDR1 and CDR2: SGHVS, FQNEAQ. As DNA, the CDR3 is TGTGCCAGCAGCTTAGTGGGACCTCGAGATCGACAGTACTTC. This sequence encodes CASSLVGPRDRQYF.

This chain links TRBV28 with TRBJ2-7; tentative D call: TRBD1 (6 bases). Germline lookup yields CDR1 MDHEN and CDR2 SYDVKM. This CDR3 has 17 residues. V was clipped by 6 bases and J by 0 bases, with 21 bases between them. CDR3 loop: CASRPPGHSIPSYEQYF. The CDR3 DNA follows: TGTGCCAGCAGACCTCCGGGACACTCCATCCCCTCCTACGAGCAGTACTTC. The full variable domain, its missing parts supplied by reference TRBV28 and TRBJ2-7, is DVKVTQSSRYLVKRTGEKVFLECVQDMDHENMFWYRQDPGLGLRLIYFSYDVKMKEKGDIPEGYSVSREKKERFSLILESASTNQTSMYLCASRPPGHSIPSYEQYFGPGTRLTVT.

This clonotype was observed a handful of times. This chain uses TRBV9 with TRBJ2-3, with D uncertain. V gave up 0 bases and J gave up 4 bases, with 0 bases separating them. The length of the CDR3 is 11 residues. CDR1 SGDLS and CDR2 YYNGEE come from the germline V gene. The CDR3 DNA reads as TGTGCCAGCAGCGTAGCAGATACGCAGTATTTT. The encoded protein is CASSVADTQYF. The variable domain in full, with the rest retrieved from reference TRBV9 and TRBJ2-3, is DSGVTQTPKHLITATGQRVTLRCSPRSGDLSVYWYQQSLDQGLQFLIQYYNGEERAKGNILERFSAQQFPDLHSELNLSSLELGDSALYFCASSVADTQYFGPGTRLTVL.

This clonotype showed up just a few times. The V call is TRBV7-6, the J call TRBJ1-2; D is unclear. Germline V gene sequence: CDR1 SGHVS, CDR2 FNYEAQ. This CDR3 has 14 residues. The V and J ends lost 5 bases and 2 bases respectively, with 12 bases between them. The CDR3 region is CASSPEALNYGYTF. CDR3 nucleotide sequence: TGTGCCAGCAGCCCAGAGGCACTGAACTATGGCTACACCTTC.

This clonotype has more than one count but fewer than ten. The chain joins TRBV20-1 to TRBJ1-1; 7 bases agree with TRBD1. CDR3 size: 14 residues. V shed 1 base, J shed 5 bases, and the junction held 7 bases outside the gene matches. Germline assignment: CDR1 DFQATT and CDR2 SNEGSKA (reference sequence). The CDR3 sequence: CSARAGGGLTEAFF. The CDR3 DNA reads TGCAGTGCTAGAGCAGGGGGGGGACTGACTGAAGCTTTCTTT.

The rearrangement links TRBV27 to TRBJ2-1, with unresolved D. CDR1 is MNHEY, CDR2 SMNVEV, per germline (reference sequence). This CDR3 spans 15 amino acids. V was clipped by 3 bases and J by 5 bases, with 14 bases between them. This chain's CDR3 is CASSLLALGHNEQFF. The CDR3 DNA sequence: TGTGCCAGCAGTTTGTTGGCCTTAGGCCACAATGAGCAGTTCTTC.

The V call is TRBV20-1, the J call TRBJ2-7, with 9 bases that match TRBD1. Germline loops: CDR1 DFQATT, CDR2 SNEGSKA (reference sequence). The V and J ends lost 5 bases and 3 bases, in that order; junction bases with no gene match: 8. This CDR3 contains 14 residues. As DNA, the CDR3 is TGCAGTGCTCCCCGGGACAGGGTCTTCTACGAGCAGTACTTC. It translates to CSAPRDRVFYEQYF.

This clonotype was counted a few times. The V call is TRBV4-3, the J call TRBJ2-7; either TRBD1 or TRBD2 may supply D (5 bases each). Germline V lookup: CDR1 LGHNA, CDR2 YSLEER. V gave up 0 bases and J gave up 7 bases, with 13 bases separating them. CDR3 length: 14 residues. CDR3: CASSQEGDRGEQYF. CDR3 nucleotides: TGCGCCAGCAGCCAAGAAGGGGACCGAGGGGAGCAGTACTTC.

This clonotype was seen many times. V gene TRBV12-3 or TRBV12-4 combines with J gene TRBJ2-7; 11 bases agree with TRBD2. The CDR3 runs to 16 residues. J was trimmed by 5 bases and V by 1 base; bases with no gene match: 7. Here the CDR3 reads CASSLVVGLAVNEQYF. The CDR3 DNA reads as TGTGCCAGCAGTTTAGTAGTGGGACTAGCGGTGAACGAGCAGTACTTC.

This clonotype was seen at least ten times. The J gene is TRBJ2-1, the V gene TRBV12-3 or TRBV12-4, with a tentative D call TRBD2 (6 bases). The CDR3 is 14 amino acids. The V and J ends lost 6 bases and 4 bases respectively, with 13 bases between them. In DNA form, the CDR3 reads TGTGCCAGCAGGCCAGGTGGGGGGTACAATGAGCAGTTCTTC. This codes for CASRPGGGYNEQFF.

Ten or more counts support this clonotype. The CDR3 coding sequence is TGTGCCATAGGACAGCAGAACACTGAAGCTTTCTTT. It codes for CAIGQQNTEAFF. The chain joins TRBV10-3 to TRBJ1-1; D might be TRBD1 (6 bases). The V gene's germline CDR1 is ENHRY and CDR2 SYGVKD. Deletions cut 9 bases from V and 1 base from J, with 9 bases between. The CDR3 covers 12 residues.

This clonotype showed up many times. V usage is TRBV7-9 and J usage is TRBJ2-5, with a tentative D call TRBD1 (6 bases). CDR3 size: 15 residues. CDR1 and CDR2 (germline): SEHNR, FQNEAQ (reference sequence). Between the trimmed V and J ends, which lost 1 base and 4 bases, there was a span of 13 bases. The CDR3 DNA is TGTGCCAGCAGCTTAGGCGGCAGGGGCAGAGAGACCCAGTACTTC. Protein: CASSLGGRGRETQYF.

This clonotype was seen a few times. V usage is TRBV4-2 and J usage is TRBJ2-7; 8 bases are shared with TRBD1. V lost 0 bases, J lost 6 bases, and 7 bases stayed unmatched. Germline lookup yields CDR1 LGHNA and CDR2 YNFKEQ. The CDR3 loop spans 15 amino acids. The CDR3 nucleotides are TGTGCCAGCAGCCAAGAGACAGGGGATCTGGGCGAGCAGTACTTC. As protein: CASSQETGDLGEQYF.

This clonotype was picked up a small number of times. The DNA of the CDR3 is TGTGCCAGCAGTGCTCAGGGAGGAAACACCATATATTTT. The encoded protein is CASSAQGGNTIYF. The rearrangement links TRBV12-3 or TRBV12-4 to TRBJ1-3; the D gene is possibly TRBD1 (5 bases). V gave up 5 bases and J gave up 4 bases, with 9 bases separating them. The CDR3 totals 13 residues.

This clonotype was detected many times. Germline and junction disagree at one end, which may indicate a read error. The chain uses TRBV27 and TRBJ2-1; D is unclear. The germline V gene has CDR1 MNHEY and CDR2 SMNVEV (reference sequence). CDR3 length equals 13 residues. The CDR3 protein is CASGSLSSNEQFF. CDR3 DNA sequence: TGTGCCAGCGGGTCCCTCTCCTCCAATGAGCAGTTCTTC.

The chain couples TRBV29-1 to TRBJ2-1; 11 nucleotides match TRBD2. Germline V gene lookup returns CDR1 SQVTM and CDR2 ANQGSEA. V was clipped by 7 bases and J by 7 bases; unmatched bases: 6. This CDR3 has 13 residues. The CDR3 here is CSGRLAGKNEQFF. The CDR3 DNA reads TGCAGCGGGAGACTAGCGGGAAAGAATGAGCAGTTCTTC.